This T cell receptor beta chain was found in a study of beta chain features in type 1 diabetes. Study-wide results and caveats: Among all four CD4+ subsets, Type 1 diabetes patients had TCRB CDR3s that were moderately but significantly shorter.

This clone was observed a handful of times. Its specificity is unknown. cDNA synthesis used the whole RNA isolate, giving expressed TCRB sequences. Clones were read by immunoSEQ multiplex PCR, and TCRdb kept only the in-frame ones, dropping some. The sample records a few hundred thousand clones, roughly an eighth being singletons. Sequencing was done on a sample of naive CD4+ T cells from blood. This clonotype was sampled from a man aged 25-40 years with type 1 diabetes.

CDR3 residues: CASSQRSGGGRSQETQYF. In DNA form, the CDR3 reads TGTGCCAGCAGCCAACGATCGGGGGGCGGGAGGAGCCAAGAGACCCAGTACTTC. The chain links TRBV4-2 to TRBJ2-5; 8 bases are a match to TRBD2. Looked up from germline, CDR1 is LGHNA and CDR2 is YNFKEQ. There are 18 residues in the CDR3. Germline trimming cut 2 bases from V and 1 base from J; bases unmatched to any gene: 12.